Reported below is one T cell receptor (beta chain). Its antigen is unidentified. The sample comes from a study of beta chain features in type 1 diabetes. Study summary: There were 95 million to 110 million sorted cells examined across all samples.

Since all of the isolated RNA was reverse transcribed, expressed TCRB transcripts were what got sequenced. Clones were sequenced by immunoSEQ multiplex PCR, and TCRdb holds only the in-frame ones, with some missing. Of 250,000 to 300,000 clones listed, approximately 8.1% are singletons. CDR3 length: 15 amino acids. In germline, CDR1 is SQVTM, CDR2 ANQGSEA. The V gene lost 6 bases and the J gene lost 0 bases, with 17 bases spanning the gap. Study outcomes and limitations: Any role of HLA type in TCRB rearrangement remained unresolved here. Patients showed naive, central memory and Treg TCRB repertoires that appeared more similar than those of healthy donors.

By way of CD45RO/CCR7/CD25/CD127/CD95/CD27, the CD4+ regulatory, stem cell-like memory, central memory and naive cells were sorted. This receptor was identified in a woman aged 18-35 years in good health. The sequenced sample consisted of central memory CD4+ T cells from blood. The chain has TRBV29-1 and TRBJ1-2; no clear D gene. CDR3 sequence: CSVAPRARTNYGYTF. DNA of the CDR3: TGCAGCGTGGCCCCGAGGGCGAGAACTAACTATGGCTACACCTTC. The full variable domain, with the rest looked up from reference TRBV29-1 and TRBJ1-2, is SAVISQKPSRDICQRGTSLTIQCQVDSQVTMMFWYRQQPGQSLTLIATANQGSEATYESGFVIDKFPISRPNLTFSTLTVSNMSPEDSSIYLCSVAPRARTNYGYTFGSGTRLTVV.